This record covers a single T cell receptor beta chain. The antigen remains undetermined. This specimen comes from a study of shared clonotypes between healthy human individuals. Study-wide results and caveats: Rarefaction curves obtained for sorted subsets showed sequencing incomplete despite large depth. In this cohort, only blood was sampled, and tissue repertoires likely differ. Generally, naive subsets (rather than memory subsets) showed larger estimated richness. The generation probabilities recorded for non-shared clonotypes fell below those of clonotypes shared by all four donors.

Measured with immunoSEQ multiplex PCR; TCRdb has only the in-frame clones, and not every one. Seen here are about 2 million clones, about 95% observed once, and the top ten hold more than 0.1%. The CDR3 is made up of 16 amino acids. CDR1 is WNHNN and CDR2 is SYGVQD in the germline V gene (reference sequence). V shed 4 bases and J shed 3 bases, with 19 bases lying between them. The TCR comes from a man between 18 and 35 years old in good health. The sequencing input was naive CD4+ T cells sorted from blood. Subset in this sample: CD45RA+ positively selected. J is TRBJ2-7 and V is TRBV10-1; D remains unclear. CDR3 sequence reads: CASSGSRQPPVYEQYF. The CDR3 region has the DNA TGCGCCAGCAGTGGGTCGAGGCAACCCCCCGTCTACGAGCAGTACTTC.